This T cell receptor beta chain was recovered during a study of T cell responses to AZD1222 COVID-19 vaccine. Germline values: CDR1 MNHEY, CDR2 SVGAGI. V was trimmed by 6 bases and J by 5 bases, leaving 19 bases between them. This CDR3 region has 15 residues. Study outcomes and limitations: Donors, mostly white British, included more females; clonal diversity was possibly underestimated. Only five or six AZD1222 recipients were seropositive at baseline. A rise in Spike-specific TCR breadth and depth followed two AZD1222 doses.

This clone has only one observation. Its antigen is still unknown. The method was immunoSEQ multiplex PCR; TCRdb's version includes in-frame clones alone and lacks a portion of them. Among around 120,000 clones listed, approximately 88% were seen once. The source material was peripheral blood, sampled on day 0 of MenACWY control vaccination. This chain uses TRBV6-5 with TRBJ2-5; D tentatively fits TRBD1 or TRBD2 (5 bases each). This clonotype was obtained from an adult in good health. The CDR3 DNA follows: TGTGCCAGCAGGAAGGACCGGGACGTTGGGGAGACCCAGTACTTC. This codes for CASRKDRDVGETQYF.